The source of this TCR beta chain is a study of follicular helper T cells after annual influenza vaccination. Study-wide points: ICOS-CD38- cTfh most often held earlier Day 7 ICOS+CD38+ clones.

Method: immunoSEQ multiplex PCR; TCRdb's copy keeps in-frame clones and lacks some. This sample has fewer than 6,500 clones; approximately 88% occur once, and the top ten carry approximately 2.5%. On this clone: Its matching antigen is unknown.

The time point: 2015-2016 season, 7 days after influenza vaccination. Subjects lived in the community and lacked influenza vaccine within the prior 6 months. Non-naive CD4+CXCR5+PD-1+ cTfh were sorted into ICOS+CD38+ and ICOS-CD38- fractions. This specimen was CXCR5+ CD38- circulating T follicular helper cells from blood, taken 7 days after influenza vaccination. The subset: circulating Tfh, non-naive CD4+CXCR5+PD-1+ (ICOS+CD38+ or ICOS-CD38-). The receptor was derived from an adult who received the influenza vaccine.

CDR3 DNA sequence: TGTGCTACGACAGACTGGAGCTCCTACGAGCAGTACTTC. This encodes CATTDWSSYEQYF. This chain uses TRBV6-5 with TRBJ2-7; TRBD1 might be the D (5 bases). Germline V lookup: CDR1 MNHEY, CDR2 SVGAGI. The CDR3 sequence is 13 residues long.